Given below is one T cell receptor (beta chain) in context. Through a sample-barcoded 5' primer and a J-beta primer mix, a second PCR was run for roughly 6 to 11 cycles. TCRdb independently ran MiXCR on the 5' RACE reads; one entry per CDR3 protein. The sample consists of hundreds of thousands of distinct CDR3 sequences, 48% of them appearing once. These data belong to a study of blood T cells in healthy people across ages. Those donating, healthy Caucasian individuals from Russia, were aged about 6 to 90. This CDR3 comprises 16 residues. Trimming took 6 bases from V and 0 from J; bases not matched to a gene: 7. Germline loops: CDR1 MNHEY, CDR2 SVGAGI.

What was sequenced was blood. The V call is TRBV6-5, the J call TRBJ1-3, with 8 bases identical to TRBD1. This TCR came from a man younger than 45 in good health. The CDR3 reads CASSTTGGFSGNTIYF. The CDR3 nucleotides read TGTGCCAGCAGCACTACAGGGGGTTTCTCTGGAAACACCATATATTTT.